This T cell receptor (beta chain) is drawn from a study of PD-L1 blockade in urothelial cancer. Germline loops: CDR1 SGHAT, CDR2 FQNNGV. V lost 5 bases to trimming and J lost 10 bases, with 12 bases between them. The CDR3 is 12 amino acids. The assay was immunoSEQ multiplex PCR, and TCRdb's table has in-frame clones only and misses some. Of 30,000 to 40,000 clones listed, about 86% are singletons. The V call is TRBV11-2, the J call TRBJ2-1; D is possibly TRBD2 (5 bases). This sequence was found in a man aged 55 to 69 with urothelial cancer. Sequencing was performed on PBMCs, taken around atezolizumab (anti-PD-L1) treatment. CDR3 sequence reads: CASSRDYHEQFF. The CDR3 DNA reads TGTGCCAGCAGCCGCGACTACCACGAGCAGTTCTTC.